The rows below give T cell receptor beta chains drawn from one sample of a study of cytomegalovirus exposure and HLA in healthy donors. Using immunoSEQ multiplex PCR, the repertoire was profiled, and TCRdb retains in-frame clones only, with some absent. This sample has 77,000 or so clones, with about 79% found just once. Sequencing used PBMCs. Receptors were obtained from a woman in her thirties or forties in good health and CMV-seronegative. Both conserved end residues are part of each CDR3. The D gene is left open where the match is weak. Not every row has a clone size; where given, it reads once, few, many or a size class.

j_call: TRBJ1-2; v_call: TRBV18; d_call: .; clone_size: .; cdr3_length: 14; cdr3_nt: TGTGCCAGCTCAACGGTCGGGACTGTTTATGGCTACACCTTC; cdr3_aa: CASSTVGTVYGYTF
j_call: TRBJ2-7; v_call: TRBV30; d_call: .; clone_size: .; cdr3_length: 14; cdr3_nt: TGTGCCTGGAGTGACGGCAGGAAGGTCTACGAGCAGTACTTC; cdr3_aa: CAWSDGRKVYEQYF
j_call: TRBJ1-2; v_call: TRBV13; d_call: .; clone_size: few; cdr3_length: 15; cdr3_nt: TGTGCCAGCAGCTCCCCCCGCGACAGGTCAATTGGCTACACCTTC; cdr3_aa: CASSSPRDRSIGYTF
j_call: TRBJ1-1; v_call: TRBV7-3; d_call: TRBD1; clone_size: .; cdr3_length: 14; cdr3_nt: TGTGCCAGCAGCCTACTCGCCGGGACAGTCGAAGCTTTCTTT; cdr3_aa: CASSLLAGTVEAFF
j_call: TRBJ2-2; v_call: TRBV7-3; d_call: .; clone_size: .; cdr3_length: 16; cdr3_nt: TGTGCCAGCAGCTTAAACGCAGGGGCGGACACCGGGGAGCTGTTTTTT; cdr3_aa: CASSLNAGADTGELFF
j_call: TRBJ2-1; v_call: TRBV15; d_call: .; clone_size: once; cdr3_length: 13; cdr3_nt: TGTGCCACCAGCAGAAGCAGGTACAATGAGCAGTTCTTC; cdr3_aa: CATSRSRYNEQFF
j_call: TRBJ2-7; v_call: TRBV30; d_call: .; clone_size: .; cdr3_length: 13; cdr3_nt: TGTGCCTGGAACCTGGACAACACCTACGAGCAGTACTTC; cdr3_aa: CAWNLDNTYEQYF
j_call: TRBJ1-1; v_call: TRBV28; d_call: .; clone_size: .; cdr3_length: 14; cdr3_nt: TGTGCCAGCAGTTCGGCACAGCCGAGCACTGAAGCTTTCTTT; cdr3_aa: CASSSAQPSTEAFF
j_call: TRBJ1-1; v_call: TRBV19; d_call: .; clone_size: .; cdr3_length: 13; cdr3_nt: TGTGCCAGTAGTATACCGGGAAACACTGAAGCTTTCTTT; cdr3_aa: CASSIPGNTEAFF
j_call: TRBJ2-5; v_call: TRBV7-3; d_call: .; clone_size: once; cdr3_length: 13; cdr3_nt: TGTGCCAGCAGCTTAACGGGGAGCCAGACCCAGTACTTC; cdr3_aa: CASSLTGSQTQYF
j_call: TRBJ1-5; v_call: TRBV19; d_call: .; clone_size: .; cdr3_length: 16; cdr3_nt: TGTGCCAGTAGTAGGTGGGGGGGAGAGGGCAATCAGCCCCAGCATTTT; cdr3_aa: CASSRWGGEGNQPQHF
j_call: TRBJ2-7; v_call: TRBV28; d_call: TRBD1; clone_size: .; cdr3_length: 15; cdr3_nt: TGTGCCACCGGAACAGGGGCGGCGGGTTTCTACGAGCAGTACTTC; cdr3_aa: CATGTGAAGFYEQYF
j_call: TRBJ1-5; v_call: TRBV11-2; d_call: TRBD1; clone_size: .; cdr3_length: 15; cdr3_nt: TGTGCCAGCAGCGTGACAGGGGGCCGTGATCAGCCCCAGCATTTT; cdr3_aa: CASSVTGGRDQPQHF
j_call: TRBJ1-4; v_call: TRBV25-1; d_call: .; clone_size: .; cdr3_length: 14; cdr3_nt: TGTGCCAGCAGTGGCGGCAGGGGACGAGAAAAACTGTTTTTT; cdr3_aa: CASSGGRGREKLFF
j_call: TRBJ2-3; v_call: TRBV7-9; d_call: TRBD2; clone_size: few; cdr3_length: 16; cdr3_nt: TGTGCCAGCAGCTCCGGACTAGCGGGAGAGACAGATACGCAGTATTTT; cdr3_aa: CASSSGLAGETDTQYF
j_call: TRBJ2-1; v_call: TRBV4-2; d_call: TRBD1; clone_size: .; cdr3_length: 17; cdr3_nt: TGTGCCAGCAGCCAAGATGAGGGACAGGGGAGTAAAAATGAGCAGTTCTTC; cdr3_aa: CASSQDEGQGSKNEQFF
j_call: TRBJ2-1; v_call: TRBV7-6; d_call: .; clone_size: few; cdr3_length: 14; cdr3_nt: TGTGCCAGCAGCTTAGGGGGGACTTACAATGAGCAGTTCTTC; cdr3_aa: CASSLGGTYNEQFF
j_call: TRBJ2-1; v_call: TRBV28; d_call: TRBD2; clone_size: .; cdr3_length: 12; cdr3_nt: TGTGCCGCGGGGGGCACCTACAATGAGCAGTTCTTC; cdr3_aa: CAAGGTYNEQFF
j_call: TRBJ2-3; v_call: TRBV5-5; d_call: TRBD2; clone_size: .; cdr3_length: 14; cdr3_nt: TGTGCCAGCAGCTTGGAGGGCGGGGGAAATACGCAGTATTTT; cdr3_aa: CASSLEGGGNTQYF
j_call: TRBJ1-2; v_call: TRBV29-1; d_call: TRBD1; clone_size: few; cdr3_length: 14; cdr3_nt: TGCAGCGCCTCCACCGGGACAGGGCGGTATGGCTACACCTTC; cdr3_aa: CSASTGTGRYGYTF
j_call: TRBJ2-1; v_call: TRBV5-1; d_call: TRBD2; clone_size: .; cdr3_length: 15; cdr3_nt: TGCGCCAGCAGAATAGCGGGAGGTGAATACAATGAGCAGTTCTTC; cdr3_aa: CASRIAGGEYNEQFF
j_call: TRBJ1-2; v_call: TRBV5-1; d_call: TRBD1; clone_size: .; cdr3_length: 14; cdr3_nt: TGCGCCAGCAGCTTCGGACAGGCTGCCTATGGCTACACCTTC; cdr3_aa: CASSFGQAAYGYTF
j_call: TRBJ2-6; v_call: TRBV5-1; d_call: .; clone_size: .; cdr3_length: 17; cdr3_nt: TGCGCCAGCAGCTTGGTTCTATCCTCTGGTGGGGCCAACGTCCTGACTTTC; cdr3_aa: CASSLVLSSGGANVLTF
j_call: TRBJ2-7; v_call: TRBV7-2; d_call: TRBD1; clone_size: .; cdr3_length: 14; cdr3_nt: TGTGCCAGCAGCTTGGGGACAGGGGCCTACGAGCAGTACTTC; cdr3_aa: CASSLGTGAYEQYF
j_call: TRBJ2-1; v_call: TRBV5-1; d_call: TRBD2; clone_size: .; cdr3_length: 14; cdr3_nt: TGCGCCAGCAGCTTGGAGGGACTAGCGGGCGAGCAGTTCTTC; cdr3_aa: CASSLEGLAGEQFF
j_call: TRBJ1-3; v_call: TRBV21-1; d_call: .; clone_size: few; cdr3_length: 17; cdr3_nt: TGTGCCAGCAGCAAAACCCGGACAGGGAGCTCTGGAAACACCATATATTTT; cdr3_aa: CASSKTRTGSSGNTIYF
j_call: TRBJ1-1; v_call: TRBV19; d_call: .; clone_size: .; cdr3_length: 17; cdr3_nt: TGTGCCAGTAGTCCGGAGGCCCTGGGGCAGGGGCACACTGAAGCTTTCTTT; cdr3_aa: CASSPEALGQGHTEAFF
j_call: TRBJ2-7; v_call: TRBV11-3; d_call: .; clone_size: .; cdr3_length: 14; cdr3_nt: TGTGCCAGCAGCTTAGGTGGGGGCAGATACGAGCAGTACTTC; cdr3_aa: CASSLGGGRYEQYF
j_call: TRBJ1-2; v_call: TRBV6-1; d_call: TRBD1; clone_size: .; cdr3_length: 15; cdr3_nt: TGTGCCAGCAGTGACTCGGGACAGCGACACTATGGCTACACCTTC; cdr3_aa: CASSDSGQRHYGYTF
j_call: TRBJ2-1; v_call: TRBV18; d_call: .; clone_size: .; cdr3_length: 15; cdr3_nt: TGTGCCAGCTCACCCCTCGAGGCCTCCTACAATGAGCAGTTCTTC; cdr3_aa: CASSPLEASYNEQFF
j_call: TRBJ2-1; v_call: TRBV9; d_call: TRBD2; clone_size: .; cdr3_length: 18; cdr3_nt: TGTGCCAGCAGCGTAGCCCTCGGGACTAGCGGAAAATACAATGAGCAGTTCTTC; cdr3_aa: CASSVALGTSGKYNEQFF
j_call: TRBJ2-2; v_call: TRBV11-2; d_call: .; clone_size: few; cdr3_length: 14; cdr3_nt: TGTGCCAGCAGCTTAGTTGACAAGACCGGGGAGCTGTTTTTT; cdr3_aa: CASSLVDKTGELFF
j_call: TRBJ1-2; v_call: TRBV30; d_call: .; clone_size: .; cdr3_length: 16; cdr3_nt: TGTGCCTGGAGCAGGCAGGGAACCCCCGTGACGAGGGGCTACACCTTC; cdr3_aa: CAWSRQGTPVTRGYTF
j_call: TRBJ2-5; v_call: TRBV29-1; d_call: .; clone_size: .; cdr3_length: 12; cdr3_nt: TGCAGCGTTGTTGGGCAGGGGGGGACCCAGTACTTC; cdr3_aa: CSVVGQGGTQYF
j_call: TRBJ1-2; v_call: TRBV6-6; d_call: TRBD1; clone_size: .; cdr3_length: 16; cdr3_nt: TGTGCCAGCAGTCCCCTGACAGGGCCCCTCCTCTATGGCTACACCTTC; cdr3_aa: CASSPLTGPLLYGYTF
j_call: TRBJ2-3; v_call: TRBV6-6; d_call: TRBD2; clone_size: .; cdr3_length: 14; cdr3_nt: TGTGCCACCTCAAAACTAGCGAACACAGATACGCAGTATTTT; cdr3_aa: CATSKLANTDTQYF
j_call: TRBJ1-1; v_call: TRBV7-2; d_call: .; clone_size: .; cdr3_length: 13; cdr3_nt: TGTGCCAGCAGCCACGTTACAGGGTCTGAAGCTTTCTTT; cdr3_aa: CASSHVTGSEAFF
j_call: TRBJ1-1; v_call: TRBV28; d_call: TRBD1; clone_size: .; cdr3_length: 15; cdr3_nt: TGTGCCAGCGGGTTACAGGGGATGGGGAGGACTGAAGCTTTCTTT; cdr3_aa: CASGLQGMGRTEAFF
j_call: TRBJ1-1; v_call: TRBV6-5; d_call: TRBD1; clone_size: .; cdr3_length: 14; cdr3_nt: TGTGCCAGCAGGGCAGGGGGCTTGAACACTGAAGCTTTCTTT; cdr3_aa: CASRAGGLNTEAFF
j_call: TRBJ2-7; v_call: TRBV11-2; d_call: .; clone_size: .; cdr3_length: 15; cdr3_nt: TGTGCCAGCGGTCTTAGTGCGGGATCCTCCTACGAGCAGTACTTC; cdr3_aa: CASGLSAGSSYEQYF
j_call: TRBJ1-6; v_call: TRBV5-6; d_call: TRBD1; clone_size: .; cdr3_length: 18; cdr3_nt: TGTGCCAGCAGCCAGAGGACAGGGTCGAGCTCCTATAATTCACCCCTCCACTTT; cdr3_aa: CASSQRTGSSSYNSPLHF
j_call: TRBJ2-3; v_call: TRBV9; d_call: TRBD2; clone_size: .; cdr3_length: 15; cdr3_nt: TGTGCCAGCACCCTGAGCGGGAGTGGGACAGATACGCAGTATTTT; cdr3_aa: CASTLSGSGTDTQYF
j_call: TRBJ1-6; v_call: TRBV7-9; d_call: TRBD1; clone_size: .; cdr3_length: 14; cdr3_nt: TGTGCCAGCAGCGGGGGACAGGGATGGTCACCCCTCCACTTT; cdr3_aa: CASSGGQGWSPLHF